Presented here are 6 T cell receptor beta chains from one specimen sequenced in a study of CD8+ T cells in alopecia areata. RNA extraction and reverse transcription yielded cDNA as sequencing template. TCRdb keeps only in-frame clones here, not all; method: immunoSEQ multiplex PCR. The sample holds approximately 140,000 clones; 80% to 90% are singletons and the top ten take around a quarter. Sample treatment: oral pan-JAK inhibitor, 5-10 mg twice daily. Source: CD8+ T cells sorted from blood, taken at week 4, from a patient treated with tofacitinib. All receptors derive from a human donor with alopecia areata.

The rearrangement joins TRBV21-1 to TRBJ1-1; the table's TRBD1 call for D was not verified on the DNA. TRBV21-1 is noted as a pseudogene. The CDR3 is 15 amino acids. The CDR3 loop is CASSKVQGADTEAFF. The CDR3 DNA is TGTGCCAGCAGCAAAGTTCAGGGGGCGGACACTGAAGCTTTCTTT.

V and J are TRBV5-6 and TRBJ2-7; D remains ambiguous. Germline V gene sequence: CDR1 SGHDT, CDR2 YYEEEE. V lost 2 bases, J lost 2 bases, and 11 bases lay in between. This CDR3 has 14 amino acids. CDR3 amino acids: CASSFWAIPYEQYF. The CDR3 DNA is TGTGCCAGCAGCTTCTGGGCTATACCCTACGAGCAGTACTTC.

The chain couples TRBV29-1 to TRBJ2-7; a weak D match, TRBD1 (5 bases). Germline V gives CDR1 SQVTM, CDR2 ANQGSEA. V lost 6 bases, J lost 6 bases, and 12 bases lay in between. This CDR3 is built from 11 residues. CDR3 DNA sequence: TGCAGCGTCGAGACAGCGTTCGAGCAGTACTTC. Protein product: CSVETAFEQYF.

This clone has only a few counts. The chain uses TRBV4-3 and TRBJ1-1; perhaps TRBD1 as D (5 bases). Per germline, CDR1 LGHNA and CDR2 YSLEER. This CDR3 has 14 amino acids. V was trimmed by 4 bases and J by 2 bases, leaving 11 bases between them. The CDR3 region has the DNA TGCGCCAGCAGCCTCTGGGACGGTAACACTGAAGCTTTCTTT. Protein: CASSLWDGNTEAFF.

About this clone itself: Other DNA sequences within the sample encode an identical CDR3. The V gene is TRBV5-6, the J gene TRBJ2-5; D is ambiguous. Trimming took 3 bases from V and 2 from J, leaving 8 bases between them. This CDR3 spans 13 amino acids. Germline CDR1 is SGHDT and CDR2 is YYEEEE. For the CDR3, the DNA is TGTGCCAGCAGCTGGGATTCTCAAGAGACCCAGTACTTC. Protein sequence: CASSWDSQETQYF.

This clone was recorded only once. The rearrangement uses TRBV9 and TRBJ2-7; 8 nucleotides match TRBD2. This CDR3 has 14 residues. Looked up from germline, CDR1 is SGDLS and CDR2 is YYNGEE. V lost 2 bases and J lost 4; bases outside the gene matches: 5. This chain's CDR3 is CASSVGLAGYEQYF. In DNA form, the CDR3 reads TGTGCCAGCAGCGTTGGGCTAGCGGGTTACGAGCAGTACTTC.